Detailed here is one T cell receptor (beta chain). Sequencing was performed with immunoSEQ multiplex PCR; in TCRdb, only in-frame clones are kept and a portion is missing. The repertoire consists of over 200,000 clones, with less than 90% occurring once and the leading ten covering roughly 3.2%. The data stem from a study of blood T cell repertoires in COVID-19. About the research overall: Some COVID-19 samples were acute and others convalescent; all came from the United States, Italy and Spain.

CDR1 SEHNR and CDR2 FQNEAQ come from the germline V gene (reference sequence). CDR3 length: 14 residues. V lost 1 base and J lost 2, with 7 bases in between. The material sequenced was PBMCs or T cells enriched from blood (not recorded which). The V and J genes are TRBV7-9 and TRBJ2-3, with D hard to call. The receptor's source is a woman between 50 and 59 years old in a cohort exposed to, infected with or recovered from COVID-19 (not recorded which). The CDR3 DNA is TGTGCCAGCAGCTTAGGACATTCCACAGATACGCAGTATTTT. This gives the protein CASSLGHSTDTQYF.